The text below deals with one T cell receptor beta chain. What it binds is unknown. Each and every patient relapsed after autologous stem cell transplantation, and patients got differing brentuximab vedotin exposure. Complete response, partial response or progressive disease made up the best responses. Data came from immunoSEQ multiplex PCR; TCRdb stores just in-frame clones and leaves some out. The table has more than 140,000 clones, just under 80% seen once. The entry originates in a study of PD-1 blockade in classical Hodgkin lymphoma. Study in general: Patients were given intravenous nivolumab, 3 mg/kg, every 2 weeks.

Study-level results: It was reported that newly diagnosed patients had less baseline TCR diversity than healthy donors.

Looked up from germline, CDR1 is MNHNY and CDR2 is SVGAGI (reference sequence). CDR3 length: 13 amino acids. V gave up 6 bases and J gave up 3 bases, with 9 bases separating them. The chain employs TRBV6-6 and TRBJ1-3; D call uncertain. Material: peripheral blood mononuclear cells (PBMCs), obtained before the second cycle of nivolumab. The receptor's source is a human donor with classical Hodgkin lymphoma. This CDR3 is CASRSGIGNTIYF. CDR3 nucleotides: TGTGCCAGCAGATCCGGAATTGGAAACACCATATATTTT.